This TCR beta chain appears in the sequencing data of a study of tumor-infiltrating lymphocytes in primary liver carcinoma. Overall study context: Roughly 3.5 to 7.5 million productive TCRbeta reads were obtained per sample, with similar numbers across tissue types.

This clonotype was seen many times. Per the germline V gene, CDR1 is MNHEY and CDR2 is SVGAGI. The CDR3 consists of 12 residues. Trimming removed 5 bases from V and 6 bases from J, with 8 bases in between. Researchers generated TCR beta cDNA from roughly 500 ng of total RNA, relying on a constant-region primer. The TCR beta library was amplified through three nested multiplex PCR rounds in a modified ARM-PCR procedure. In the first two PCR rounds, TRBV1-TRBV30 forward primers were paired with a C-beta reverse primer, and each round lasted about 9 cycles. MiXCR was run by TCRdb on the multiplex PCR reads, yielding one entry per CDR3 protein. Here the sample spans about 310,000 distinct CDR3 sequences, 65% being singletons. Blood RNA came from unsorted whole blood; germline DNA was also extracted.

This clonotype originated in a man aged 35 to 55 with primary liver carcinoma and hepatitis B virus infection. Sequencing was performed on peripheral blood. The V gene is TRBV6-5, the J gene TRBJ2-1; D remains ambiguous. The CDR3 region has the DNA TGTGCCAGCAGTCAAGTTGGCAATGAGCAGTTCTTC. This encodes CASSQVGNEQFF.